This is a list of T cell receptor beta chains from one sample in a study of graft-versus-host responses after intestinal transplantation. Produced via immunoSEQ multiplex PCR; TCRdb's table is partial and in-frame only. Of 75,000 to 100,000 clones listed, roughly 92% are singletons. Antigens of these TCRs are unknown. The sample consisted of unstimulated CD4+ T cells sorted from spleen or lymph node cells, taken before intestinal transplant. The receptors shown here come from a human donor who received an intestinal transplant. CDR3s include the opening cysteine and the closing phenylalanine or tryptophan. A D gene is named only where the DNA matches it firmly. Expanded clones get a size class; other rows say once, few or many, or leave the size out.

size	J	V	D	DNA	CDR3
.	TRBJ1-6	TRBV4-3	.	TGCGCCAGCAGCCAAGCCCCGACAGGTCTGAGAAATAATTCACCCCTCCACTTT	CASSQAPTGLRNNSPLHF
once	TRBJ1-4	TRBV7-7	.	TGTGCCAGCAGCCTTAGCGGGGGCCTTAATGAAAAACTGTTTTTT	CASSLSGGLNEKLFF
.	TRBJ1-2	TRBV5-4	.	TGTGCCAGCAGCTTAGAACAGGGATTAGCTGGCTACACCTTC	CASSLEQGLAGYTF
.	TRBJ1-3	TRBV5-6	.	TGTGCCAGCAGCTTGGGACTGTTTGGAGGAAACACCATATATTTT	CASSLGLFGGNTIYF
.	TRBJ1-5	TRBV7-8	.	TGTGCCAGCAGCTTAGCCGTCGGAAGGCGGTATCAGCCCCAGCATTTT	CASSLAVGRRYQPQHF
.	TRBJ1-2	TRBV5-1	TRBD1	TGCGCCAGCAGACAGGGGGCGCATGGCTACACCTTC	CASRQGAHGYTF
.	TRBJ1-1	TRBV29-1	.	TGCAGCGTTCAGAGGGACACTGAAGCTTTCTTT	CSVQRDTEAFF
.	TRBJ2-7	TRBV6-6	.	TGTGCCACCTCGAACTACTACGAGCAGTACTTC	CATSNYYEQYF
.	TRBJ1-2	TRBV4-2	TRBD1	TGTGCCAGCAGCCAAGTAGACAGGGTTGGCTACACCTTC	CASSQVDRVGYTF
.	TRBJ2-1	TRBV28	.	TGTGCCAGCAGTCCCGCCCGACAGGGACTTTCTTACAATGAGCAGTTCTTC	CASSPARQGLSYNEQFF
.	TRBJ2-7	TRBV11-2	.	TGTGCCAGCAGCACCCGGCGGGGAGGTAGCTACGAGCAGTACTTC	CASSTRRGGSYEQYF
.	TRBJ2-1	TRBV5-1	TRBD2	TGCGCCAGCAGCTTGGCCGGTCATCTAGCGGGGGTAACGGGCAATGAGCAGTTCTTC	CASSLAGHLAGVTGNEQFF
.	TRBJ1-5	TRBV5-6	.	TGTGCCAGCAGCTTGGCCGACGGGGAACGGAATCAGCCCCAGCATTTT	CASSLADGERNQPQHF
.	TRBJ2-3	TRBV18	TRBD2	TGTGCCAGCTCACCACCTCTAGGACTAGCGGGAGGATCAAGCACAGATACGCAGTATTTT	CASSPPLGLAGGSSTDTQYF
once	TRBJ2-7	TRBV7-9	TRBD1	TGTGCCAGCAGCTTAGCCCTGGGACAGGGGACTTACGAGCAGTACTTC	CASSLALGQGTYEQYF
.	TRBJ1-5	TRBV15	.	TGTGCCACCAGCGGGGCACCCCAGGGCTTCAATCAGCCCCAGCATTTT	CATSGAPQGFNQPQHF
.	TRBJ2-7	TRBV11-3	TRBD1	TGTGCCAGCAGCTTAGGGGGACAGAGCTCCTACGAGCAGTACTTC	CASSLGGQSSYEQYF
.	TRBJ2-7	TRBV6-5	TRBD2	TGTGCCAGCAGGCCGCCGCTAGCGGGCTCCTACGAGCAGTACTTC	CASRPPLAGSYEQYF
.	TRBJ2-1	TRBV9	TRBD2	TGTGCCAGCAGCGTAGTAGTAGCGGGGGTCGAGCAGTTCTTC	CASSVVVAGVEQFF
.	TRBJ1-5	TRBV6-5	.	TGTGCCAGCAGCATGCGGGGACGGTATCAGCCCCAGCATTTT	CASSMRGRYQPQHF
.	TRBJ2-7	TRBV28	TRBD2	TGTGCCAGCAGTTTAATTAGGGCTAGCGGGAGTAGGGCCGATGCCTACCCTGTCTCCTACGAGCAGTACTTC	CASSLIRASGSRADAYPVSYEQYF
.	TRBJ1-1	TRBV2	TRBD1	TGTGCCAGCAGCAGGACAGGGGGAGGGTACACTGAAGCTTTCTTT	CASSRTGGGYTEAFF
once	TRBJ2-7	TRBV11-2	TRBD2	TGTGCCAGCAGCTTAAACCCCACTAGCGGGAGTACACTCTACGAGCAGTACTTC	CASSLNPTSGSTLYEQYF
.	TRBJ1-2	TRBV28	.	TGTGCCAGCACCACATCGGGAGGGAGGGGCTATGGCTACACCTTC	CASTTSGGRGYGYTF
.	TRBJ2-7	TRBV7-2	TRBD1	TGTGCCAGCAGCTTCGGGACAGCCTACGAGCAGTACTTC	CASSFGTAYEQYF
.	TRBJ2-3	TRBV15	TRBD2	TGTGCCACCAGCAGCCGGACTAGCGGCTCAGATACGCAGTATTTT	CATSSRTSGSDTQYF
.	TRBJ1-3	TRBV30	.	TGTGCCTGGACCGGGACAATCTCTGGAAACACCATATATTTT	CAWTGTISGNTIYF
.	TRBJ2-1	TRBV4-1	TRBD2	TGCGCCAGCAGCCGATTGACTAGCGGGAGGGTTGATGAGCAGTTCTTC	CASSRLTSGRVDEQFF
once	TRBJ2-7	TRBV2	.	TGTGCCAGCACCCACCCGGGGATTAGGGACGAGCAGTACTTC	CASTHPGIRDEQYF
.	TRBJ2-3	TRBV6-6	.	TGTGCCAGCACCTTCAGAGATACGCAGTATTTT	CASTFRDTQYF
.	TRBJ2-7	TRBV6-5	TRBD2	TGTGCCAGCAGTTACTCGGGGGGGAATCGCGAGCAGTACTTC	CASSYSGGNREQYF
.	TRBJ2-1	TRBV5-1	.	TGCGCCAGCAGCTTGGAAGGTTTAGGGGGCGCGGGATTGAGTCAGTTCTTC	CASSLEGLGGAGLSQFF
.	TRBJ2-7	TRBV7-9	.	TGTGCCAGCAGCTTAGGAAGGCGGGGAGACGAGCAGTACTTC	CASSLGRRGDEQYF
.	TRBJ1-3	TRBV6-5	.	TGTGCCAGCAGTTCCCGGGGGGGGGCTGGTGGAAACACCATATATTTT	CASSSRGGAGGNTIYF
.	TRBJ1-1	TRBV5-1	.	TGCGCCAGCACAGCAGGCGACATGAGCACTGAAGCTTTCTTT	CASTAGDMSTEAFF
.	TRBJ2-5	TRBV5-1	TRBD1	TGCGCCAGCAGCTTGGATGGACAGGGAGGATCTGAGACCCAGTACTTC	CASSLDGQGGSETQYF
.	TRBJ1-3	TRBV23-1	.	TGCGCCAGCAGTCAATCGGGGGGTTGGAACACCATATATTTT	CASSQSGGWNTIYF